Below are 13 T cell receptor beta chains sequenced from a single sample in a study of blood T cell repertoires in COVID-19. The data were produced by immunoSEQ multiplex PCR, yet TCRdb's version contains in-frame clones alone and is incomplete. This sample has some 260,000 clones, with about 90% found just once. Sequenced material: peripheral blood. The receptors shown here come from a woman aged 70-85 years with COVID-19, enrolled during active disease.

This chain links TRBV11-3 with TRBJ1-1; D is ambiguous. CDR3 length: 15 amino acids. From germline, CDR1 is SGHNT and CDR2 YENEEA. Trimming shortened V by 1 base and J by 0 bases, and 9 bases separated the two germline ends. CDR3: CASSLVGNMNTEAFF. As DNA, the CDR3 is TGTGCCAGCAGCTTAGTGGGCAACATGAACACTGAAGCTTTCTTT.

The chain couples TRBV10-3 to TRBJ2-5; D uncertain. V lost 11 bases to trimming and J lost 5 bases, with 18 bases between them. The CDR3 is 13 amino acids. The germline V gene has CDR1 ENHRY and CDR2 SYGVKD. The DNA of the CDR3 is TGTGCCTCATTAAGCCGGGTAAATGAGACCCAGTACTTC. This sequence encodes CASLSRVNETQYF.

V is TRBV5-1 and J is TRBJ2-7; TRBD2 agrees at 7 bases. V trimming: 2 bases; J trimming: 2 bases; junction bases outside the gene matches: 10. The CDR3 is 16 residues long. CDR1 is SGHRS and CDR2 is YFSETQ in the germline V gene. CDR3 sequence reads: CASSLTTSATPYEQYF. The DNA for the CDR3 is TGCGCCAGCAGCTTAACAACTAGCGCGACGCCCTACGAGCAGTACTTC. Supplemented by reference TRBV5-1 and TRBJ2-7, the full variable domain reads KAGVTQTPRYLIKTRGQQVTLSCSPISGHRSVSWYQQTPGQGLQFLFEYFSETQRNKGNFPGRFSGRQFSNSRSEMNVSTLELGDSALYLCASSLTTSATPYEQYFGPGTRLTVT.

V is TRBV19 and J is TRBJ1-5; TRBD1 matches 10 bases. The CDR3 spans 16 residues. The germline V gene encodes CDR1 LNHDA and CDR2 SQIVND (reference sequence). With V trimmed by 2 bases and J by 6 bases, 7 bases remained unmatched. In nucleotides, the CDR3 is TGTGCCAGTAGTATATCCGGGACAGGGGATTTTCAGCCCCAGCATTTT. This sequence encodes CASSISGTGDFQPQHF.

A few counts support this clone. Because the CDR3's place on the DNA is in doubt, the DNA is left out and the CDR3 is given as listed by TCRdb. The chain carries TRBV12-5 and TRBJ1-2; TRBD1, the table's D call, lacks a check against the DNA. Germline CDR1 LGHNT, CDR2 FRNRAP. The CDR3 region is 22 residues in length, termini included. CDR3 sequence reads: CASGLNPGQELWLHLRFGDHTF.

The chain combines TRBV7-8 with TRBJ2-7, with D possibly being TRBD1 (8 bases). Germline CDR1 SGHVS, CDR2 FQNEAQ. Trimming stripped 5 bases from V and 0 bases from J, with 17 bases between. The CDR3 has 16 residues. CDR3 DNA: TGTGCCAGCAGCGAACAGCGGGACAGGTCCTCCTACGAGCAGTACTTC. It specifies CASSEQRDRSSYEQYF.

In this sample, this clone turned up once. This chain joins TRBV6-5 and TRBJ1-4; D unclear. The CDR3 is 15 residues long. V was clipped by 11 bases and J by 7 bases, with 23 bases between them. Per the germline V gene, CDR1 is MNHEY and CDR2 is SVGAGI. CDR3 loop: CASGESIGSGEKLFF. DNA of the CDR3: TGTGCCTCCGGGGAGTCGATCGGGAGTGGTGAAAAACTGTTTTTT.

This clone occurred a few times. The chain has TRBV7-2 and TRBJ2-7, with D perhaps matching TRBD2 (5 bases). The V end was cut by 0 bases, the J end by 0 bases, with 18 bases between. The CDR3 spans 18 residues. The V gene's germline CDR1 is SGHTA and CDR2 FQGNSA. The CDR3 DNA reads TGTGCCAGCAGCTTAGCTGGGCTACTAGAGCGCAGCTCCTACGAGCAGTACTTC. It specifies CASSLAGLLERSSYEQYF.

The rearrangement links TRBV28 to TRBJ2-7; TRBD1 matches 10 bases. In germline, CDR1 is MDHEN, CDR2 SYDVKM. The length of the CDR3 is 17 residues. The V and J ends lost 5 bases and 0 bases, in that order; junction bases with no gene match: 10. This chain's CDR3 is CASSPDRGAYFSYEQYF. Written as DNA, the CDR3 is TGTGCCAGCAGTCCGGACAGGGGGGCGTACTTCTCCTACGAGCAGTACTTC.

V gene TRBV5-1 combines with J gene TRBJ2-7, with 10 bases lining up with TRBD2. J was trimmed by 0 bases and V by 0 bases; bases with no gene match: 6. The CDR3 totals 17 residues. The V gene's germline CDR1 is SGHRS and CDR2 YFSETQ. CDR3 in amino acids: CASSLGILAGTSYEQYF. The CDR3 DNA reads TGCGCCAGCAGCTTGGGAATACTAGCGGGAACCTCCTACGAGCAGTACTTC.

V is TRBV9 and J is TRBJ1-1; the D is unclear. The CDR3 totals 15 residues. CDR1 SGDLS and CDR2 YYNGEE come from the germline V gene. V lost 0 bases to trimming and J lost 3 bases, with 12 bases between them. The CDR3, as DNA: TGTGCCAGCAGCGTAGATGGAGGAGAATACACTGAAGCTTTCTTT. Encoded protein: CASSVDGGEYTEAFF.

A single count supports this clone. The chain uses TRBV2 and TRBJ1-5, with 10 nucleotides matching TRBD1. Germline V gene data show CDR1 as SNHLY and CDR2 as FYNNEI. V lost 6 bases to trimming and J lost 7 bases; unmatched junction nucleotides: 6. The CDR3 is 14 amino acids. CDR3 DNA sequence: TGTGCCAGCAGCGTACCGACAGGGGGCCAGCCCCAGCATTTT. Translation: CASSVPTGGQPQHF.

The chain uses TRBV19 and TRBJ1-2; D gene uncertain. V shed 4 bases and J shed 4 bases, with 19 bases lying between them. This CDR3 spans 16 amino acids. Germline V gives CDR1 LNHDA, CDR2 SQIVND (reference sequence). This chain's CDR3 is CASSRVQSGSGYGYTF. In nucleotides, the CDR3 is TGTGCCAGTAGTAGAGTACAGTCTGGGTCCGGCTATGGCTACACCTTC.